Sequencing of this T cell receptor beta chain was carried out in a study of Ad26.COV2.S vaccination and SARS-CoV-2 variants. As to treatment: over 15 received Ad26.COV2.S at low or high dose, single or two shots; about 5 received placebo; per-sample allocation not given. All samples were drawn on day 63, counting from the first vaccine or placebo injection. Immunization relied on an Ad26 vector, which expressed Wuhan-strain SARS-CoV-2 spike. Assay used: immunoSEQ multiplex PCR; TCRdb lists only in-frame clones, some missing. The data show under 250,000 clones, around 88% seen once. The TCR originated in a person between 18 and 59 years old who received the Ad26.COV2.S COVID-19 vaccine or a placebo. The sample consisted of peripheral blood, taken in a trial of Ad26.COV2.S vaccine versus placebo.

As DNA, the CDR3 is TGTGCCAGCAGAAACCGGGACCTCAAGGCGCAGTATTTT. It encodes CASRNRDLKAQYF. The chain joins TRBV12-3 or TRBV12-4 to TRBJ2-3; D may be TRBD1 or TRBD2 (5 bases each). V was cut by 6 bases and J by 10 bases, with 17 bases left in between. This CDR3 has 13 residues.